The 19 T cell receptor beta chains in this list originate from one sample, sequenced in a study of blood T cell repertoires in COVID-19 (dated by TCRdb to the early 2020s). The method was the immunoSEQ multiplex PCR assay. TCRdb carries this immuneACCESS record with in-frame sequences only. Its versions omit some clonotypes, under half of them owing to an unresolved V gene in the studies checked, with the rest unexplained. Present in this sample are 100,000 to 150,000 clones, 85% to 90% of which were seen just once. About 2.1% of the sample is taken by the ten largest. The sequenced sample was peripheral blood. Every receptor here comes from a man in his sixties or seventies with active COVID-19.

The genes are TRBV18 and TRBJ2-1, with D unclear. Germline assignment: CDR1 KGHSH and CDR2 LQKENI. This CDR3 has 13 amino acids. V lost 4 bases and J lost 4, with 8 bases in between. DNA for the CDR3: TGTGCCAGCTCACTCGACTTATACAATGAGCAGTTCTTC. Its translation is CASSLDLYNEQFF.

This chain links TRBV6-5 with TRBJ2-7; the D is unclear. In germline, CDR1 is MNHEY, CDR2 SVGAGI. The ends were cut back, 0 bases at V and 6 bases at J, with 9 bases in the middle. This CDR3 comprises 13 residues. CDR3 region: CASSYSTRSEQYF. CDR3 in DNA: TGTGCCAGCAGTTACTCGACGAGGAGCGAGCAGTACTTC.

The rearrangement joins TRBV5-4 to TRBJ1-6, with 7 bases lining up with TRBD1. Germline CDR1 reads SGHNT; CDR2 reads YYREEE (reference sequence). CDR3 size: 15 residues. J lost 11 bases, V lost 1 base, and 9 bases had no gene match. The CDR3 here is CASSLKGGADPPLHF. The CDR3 DNA follows: TGTGCCAGCAGCTTGAAAGGGGGCGCCGATCCACCCCTCCACTTT.

This clone turned up a few times. The rearrangement uses TRBV6-2 or TRBV6-3 and TRBJ2-7, with TRBD1 matching over 7 bases. Unmatched junction bases numbered 13, after V lost 0 bases and J lost 2 bases. Germline V CDR1 and CDR2: MNHEY, SVGEGT. This CDR3 comprises 18 residues. CDR3 sequence (DNA): TGTGCCAGCAGTTACTCGACGACAACCGGGACAGATGCCTACGAGCAGTACTTC. It specifies CASSYSTTTGTDAYEQYF.

The rearrangement uses TRBV30 and TRBJ1-6, with TRBD1 identical over 8 bases. The J segment lost 10 bases and the V segment lost 0 bases, leaving 8 bases of the junction unmatched. Germline V lookup: CDR1 GTSNPN, CDR2 SVGIG (reference sequence). The CDR3 spans 15 residues. The CDR3: CAWSVWGTGYSPLHF. Here the CDR3 DNA reads TGTGCCTGGAGTGTATGGGGGACAGGATACTCACCCCTCCACTTT.

The chain employs TRBV6-5 and TRBJ1-1, with TRBD1 as a possible D gene (5 bases). Germline V lookup: CDR1 MNHEY, CDR2 SVGAGI. CDR3 size: 13 residues. The germline V and J ends were trimmed by 5 bases and 2 bases, with 9 bases remaining between them. The DNA of the CDR3 is TGTGCCAGCAGTCTCGGGGGAAACACTGAAGCTTTCTTT. Encoded protein: CASSLGGNTEAFF.

The chain recombines TRBV29-1 with TRBJ2-3; 8 nucleotides align to TRBD2. J was trimmed by 6 bases and V by 7 bases; bases with no gene match: 3. The germline V gene has CDR1 SQVTM and CDR2 ANQGSEA. The CDR3 sequence is 11 residues long. Written as DNA, the CDR3 is TGCAGCGGGGGACTAGAGGATACGCAGTATTTT. It encodes CSGGLEDTQYF.

The CDR3 is CASSLAGTRRSNEQFF. The CDR3 nucleotides are TGTGCCAGCAGTTTAGCGGGGACTCGAAGGAGCAATGAGCAGTTCTTC. The rearrangement joins TRBV28 to TRBJ2-1; weak D call: TRBD2 (6 bases). The germline V and J ends were trimmed by 2 bases and 6 bases, with 17 bases remaining between them. The CDR3 totals 16 residues. Germline CDR1 and CDR2: MDHEN and SYDVKM.

This clone has more than one count but fewer than ten. The gene calls are TRBV7-9 and TRBJ1-1; D remains unclear. CDR1 is SEHNR, CDR2 FQNEAQ, per germline (reference sequence). This CDR3 spans 13 amino acids. The germline V and J ends were trimmed by 5 bases and 7 bases, with 14 bases remaining between them. As DNA, the CDR3 is TGTGCCAGCAGCCACGCTGGGCATCGTGAAGCTTTCTTT. Amino acid sequence: CASSHAGHREAFF.

This clone showed up just once. The chain uses TRBV5-1 and TRBJ1-5; 8 nucleotides align to TRBD1. The CDR3 is made up of 15 amino acids. V was pared by 0 bases and J by 7 bases, with 6 bases of the junction left unmatched. Per the germline V gene, CDR1 is SGHRS and CDR2 is YFSETQ. This CDR3 reads CASSLDLAGGQPQHF. The CDR3 DNA reads as TGCGCCAGCAGCTTGGATTTGGCAGGGGGCCAGCCCCAGCATTTT.

V usage is TRBV6-5 and J usage is TRBJ2-3; a weak D match, TRBD2 (5 bases). Trimming left V 11 bases short and J 6 bases short, with 18 bases between. Germline V gene data show CDR1 as MNHEY and CDR2 as SVGAGI. The CDR3 runs to 13 residues. DNA for the CDR3: TGTGCCTCCAGGTTGGGAGTTGGGGATACGCAGTATTTT. This sequence encodes CASRLGVGDTQYF.

The chain joins TRBV28 to TRBJ1-1; D is possibly TRBD1 (6 bases). V was clipped by 3 bases and J by 2 bases, with 16 bases between them. The germline gives CDR1 MDHEN, CDR2 SYDVKM. CDR3 size: 16 residues. The DNA of the CDR3 is TGTGCCAGCAGTTTCACAGGGACGCTTAGAAACACTGAAGCTTTCTTT. It specifies CASSFTGTLRNTEAFF.

The chain joins TRBV9 to TRBJ2-2; perhaps TRBD2 as D (6 bases). Germline loops: CDR1 SGDLS, CDR2 YYNGEE. V dropped 3 bases and J dropped 4 bases, with 13 bases sitting between them. The CDR3 consists of 15 residues. CDR3 residues: CASSEMEGATGELFF. DNA for the CDR3: TGTGCCAGCAGCGAAATGGAGGGCGCCACCGGGGAGCTGTTTTTT.

The V call is TRBV5-6, the J call TRBJ1-1; 7 bases fit TRBD1. V was clipped by 5 bases and J by 10 bases; unmatched bases: 11. The CDR3 totals 13 residues. Germline CDR1 SGHDT, CDR2 YYEEEE. CDR3 sequence (DNA): TGTGCCAGCAGTCGAGTCGGACAGGCGGGAGCTTTCTTT. Protein sequence: CASSRVGQAGAFF. Drawing the rest from reference TRBV5-6 and TRBJ1-1, the complete variable domain is DAGVTQSPTHLIKTRGQQVTLRCSPKSGHDTVSWYQQALGQGPQFIFQYYEEEERQRGNFPDRFSGHQFPNYSSELNVNALLLGDSALYLCASSRVGQAGAFFGQGTRLTVV.

The chain uses TRBV11-2 and TRBJ2-7; no clear D gene. Germline V gene lookup returns CDR1 SGHAT and CDR2 FQNNGV. The V gene lost 4 bases and the J gene lost 2 bases, with 15 bases spanning the gap. This CDR3 spans 15 amino acids. The DNA of the CDR3 is TGTGCCAGCAGCTATCAGGTTTCTTCAGCCTACGAGCAGTACTTC. Protein: CASSYQVSSAYEQYF. Variable domain in full (rest from reference TRBV11-2 and TRBJ2-7): EAGVAQSPRYKIIEKRQSVAFWCNPISGHATLYWYQQILGQGPKLLIQFQNNGVVDDSQLPKDRFSAERLKGVDSTLKIQPAKLEDSAVYLCASSYQVSSAYEQYFGPGTRLTVT.

This clone was found a few times. The V call is TRBV6-5, the J call TRBJ1-2; possible D gene TRBD1, 5 bases. V was pared by 6 bases and J by 4 bases, with 15 bases between. There are 14 residues in the CDR3. CDR1 MNHEY and CDR2 SVGAGI come from the germline V gene. The CDR3 region is CASSQIAGGYGYTF. CDR3 nucleotide sequence: TGTGCCAGCAGCCAAATTGCCGGGGGCTATGGCTACACCTTC.

Here the CDR3 DNA reads TGTGCCAGCAGTGACAGGGCTCCCTTTGGCTACACCTTC. Its translation: CASSDRAPFGYTF. The J gene is TRBJ1-2, the V gene TRBV6-6, with 7 positions matching TRBD1. The CDR3 spans 13 residues. CDR1 and CDR2 from the germline V gene are MNHNY and SVGAGI (reference sequence). J gave up 7 bases and V 5 bases, and 7 bases lay outside the gene matches.

The table lists this clone with a few counts. The rearrangement links TRBV5-1 to TRBJ2-2, with D perhaps matching TRBD1 (5 bases). CDR1 and CDR2 from the germline V gene are SGHRS and YFSETQ. This CDR3 comprises 17 residues. Trimming took 6 bases from V and 4 from J, leaving 22 bases between them. DNA of the CDR3: TGCGCCAGCACCTCACCCCAGGGTAGGATCCTCACCGGGGAGCTGTTTTTT. It yields the protein CASTSPQGRILTGELFF.

The V gene is TRBV29-1, the J gene TRBJ2-3; 7 bases are a match to TRBD2. This CDR3 comprises 14 residues. CDR1 and CDR2 (germline): SQVTM, ANQGSEA. The ends lost 4 bases at V and 6 bases at J; junction bases unmatched: 10. The CDR3 here is CSVVASRAGDTQYF. CDR3 nucleotides: TGCAGCGTTGTGGCTAGCCGAGCGGGGGATACGCAGTATTTT.